A single count supports the clone carrying this TCR beta chain. Its cognate antigen is unknown. Germline V gene data show CDR1 as LNHNV and CDR2 as YYDKDF (reference sequence). Trimming shortened V by 0 bases and J by 0 bases, and 5 bases separated the two germline ends. The CDR3 totals 15 residues. Sequencing used immunoSEQ multiplex PCR; TCRdb keeps in-frame clones, though not all of them. The table records 300,000 or so clones, over 75% of them present only once. Separation from the approximately 720-subject first cohort characterized the approximately 130-subject validation cohort, to which the donors belonged. This specimen belongs to a study of cytomegalovirus exposure and HLA in healthy donors. General observations from the study: A subsequent analysis found that TCR clusters from the first cohort also tended to co-occur in the approximately 130 validation repertoires, with around 94% of cluster scores above 0. Testing in vitro showed a few CMV-associated chains specific for CMV antigens. Cytomegalovirus-associated TCR beta chains were listed, numbering 164.

Specimen: PBMCs. The chain links TRBV15 to TRBJ1-4, with no clear D. The TCR sequence derives from a man aged 25-45 years in good health and CMV-seronegative. The CDR3 DNA follows: TGTGCCACCAGCAGAGAATCCACAACTAATGAAAAACTGTTTTTT. Translated: CATSRESTTNEKLFF.